This passage covers 25 T cell receptor beta chains from one sample sequenced in a study of blood T cell repertoires in COVID-19. Clones were read by immunoSEQ multiplex PCR, and TCRdb kept only the in-frame ones, dropping some. The sample includes 190,000 or so clones, 86% of them seen just once. The material sequenced was PBMCs or T cells enriched from blood (not recorded which). Every receptor here comes from a woman aged 25 to 39 who had been exposed to COVID-19.

The chain uses TRBV5-1 and TRBJ2-1, with D possibly being TRBD1 (5 bases). V was cut by 2 bases and J by 7 bases, with 10 bases left in between. Per the germline V gene, CDR1 is SGHRS and CDR2 is YFSETQ. CDR3 length: 13 amino acids. CDR3: CASSFRGRNEQFF. The DNA of the CDR3 is TGCGCCAGCAGCTTTAGGGGTAGAAATGAGCAGTTCTTC.

DNA for the CDR3: TGTGCCAGCGGTAACCCGGGAGTTCTGGGGAATCAGCCCCAGCATTTT. It specifies CASGNPGVLGNQPQHF. The chain joins TRBV27 to TRBJ1-5; the D is unclear. Per the germline V gene, CDR1 is MNHEY and CDR2 is SMNVEV (reference sequence). Deletions cut 8 bases from V and 4 bases from J, with 21 bases between. The CDR3 loop spans 16 amino acids.

The rearrangement uses TRBV13 and TRBJ2-1; TRBD2 aligns across 10 bases. Germline V gives CDR1 PRHDT, CDR2 FYEKMQ (reference sequence). The junction had 4 bases not matched to a gene; V was cut back by 3 bases and J by 2 bases. There are 16 residues in the CDR3. The CDR3 DNA is TGTGCCAGCAGCTTGCAACTAGCGGGGACCTACAATGAGCAGTTCTTC. Translated: CASSLQLAGTYNEQFF.

The chain employs TRBV11-2 and TRBJ2-7, with a tentative D call TRBD2 (5 bases). In germline, CDR1 is SGHAT, CDR2 FQNNGV. The CDR3 spans 17 residues. Trimming took off 1 base at V and 9 bases at J, with 25 bases between the two ends. This chain's CDR3 is CASSLGQLKGSTSGQYF. The DNA of the CDR3 is TGTGCCAGCAGCTTAGGGCAGCTCAAAGGGAGTACGTCGGGGCAGTACTTC.

The rearrangement uses TRBV5-6 and TRBJ1-2, with 8 bases lining up with TRBD1. Looked up from germline, CDR1 is SGHDT and CDR2 is YYEEEE. The V segment lost 2 bases and the J segment 7 bases; nucleotides outside the gene matches: 16. CDR3 length: 17 residues. The chain's CDR3 is CASSLRVAGGAAGGYTF. For the CDR3, the DNA is TGTGCCAGCAGCTTAAGGGTGGCAGGGGGCGCGGCCGGTGGCTACACCTTC.

The chain employs TRBV30 and TRBJ1-6; possibly TRBD1 for D (5 bases). V shed 0 bases and J shed 11 bases, with 11 bases lying between them. This CDR3 has 13 residues. Germline V lookup: CDR1 GTSNPN, CDR2 SVGIG (reference sequence). The DNA for the CDR3 is TGTGCCTGGAGTGTAGTGGGGCGGACACCCCTCCACTTT. This encodes CAWSVVGRTPLHF.

The chain is built from TRBV3-1 (or the pseudogene TRBV3-2) and TRBJ1-5; 8 nucleotides align to TRBD1. Per the germline V gene, CDR1 is LGHDT and CDR2 is YNNKEL (reference sequence). The CDR3 runs 15 residues. J lost 7 bases, V lost 1 base, and 6 bases had no gene match. The CDR3 protein is CASSQAGGLGQPQHF. CDR3 coding DNA: TGTGCCAGCAGCCAAGCAGGGGGCTTAGGGCAGCCCCAGCATTTT.

V usage is TRBV28 and J usage is TRBJ2-2; 9 bases match TRBD1. With V trimmed by 5 bases and J by 3 bases, 4 bases remained unmatched. Germline CDR1 and CDR2: MDHEN and SYDVKM. This CDR3 is built from 15 residues. DNA for the CDR3: TGTGCCAGCAGTCCCGGGGACAGGGACACCGGGGAGCTGTTTTTT. Residues: CASSPGDRDTGELFF.

The chain carries TRBV19 and TRBJ1-5, with TRBD1 matching 8 bases. CDR3 length: 18 amino acids. Germline CDR1 and CDR2: LNHDA and SQIVND (reference sequence). Germline trimming cut 7 bases from V and 0 bases from J; bases unmatched to any gene: 14. CDR3 loop: CASTRRGTGKYSNQPQHF. The CDR3 bases are TGTGCCAGTACCCGCAGAGGGACAGGAAAATATAGCAATCAGCCCCAGCATTTT.

This clone was detected only a few times. This sequence joins TRBV5-1 and TRBJ2-7, with D unclear. The CDR3 loop spans 11 amino acids. Germline CDR1 is SGHRS and CDR2 is YFSETQ. Trimming removed 3 bases at V and 4 bases at J, with 5 bases between. CDR3 sequence (DNA): TGCGCCAGCAGCTCGGAGTACGAGCAGTACTTC. Translated, it gives CASSSEYEQYF.

This chain joins TRBV7-9 and TRBJ2-7; no definite D call. With 5 bases removed from V and 3 bases from J, the gap between germline ends came to 11 bases. The germline V gene has CDR1 SEHNR and CDR2 FQNEAQ (reference sequence). The CDR3 covers 13 residues. The CDR3 region has the DNA TGTGCCAGCAGCCCCGGTCGATTCTACGAGCAGTACTTC. Residues: CASSPGRFYEQYF.

The genes are TRBV5-1 and TRBJ1-6; unclear D gene. Trimming removed 0 bases at V and 10 bases at J, with 14 bases between. CDR1 SGHRS and CDR2 YFSETQ come from the germline V gene. The CDR3 sequence is 15 residues long. DNA of the CDR3: TGCGCCAGCAGCTTGGGAGGATCAAGGGAGTCACCCCTCCACTTT. This codes for CASSLGGSRESPLHF.

The chain employs TRBV24-1 and TRBJ1-5; D not certain. Germline V gives CDR1 KGHDR, CDR2 SFDVKD. Deletions cut 5 bases from V and 3 bases from J, with 10 bases between. The CDR3 is 14 amino acids. The CDR3 reads CATSVAGSNQPQHF. The CDR3 DNA is TGTGCCACCAGTGTGGCGGGGTCCAATCAGCCCCAGCATTTT.

The chain employs TRBV14 and TRBJ2-7; D call uncertain. Germline CDR1 reads SGHDN; CDR2 reads FVKESK. The CDR3 spans 13 residues. V was pared by 0 bases and J by 0 bases, with 3 bases between. CDR3 coding DNA: TGTGCCAGCAGCCAAGATCTCTCCTACGAGCAGTACTTC. Its translation is CASSQDLSYEQYF.

The rearrangement links TRBV4-1 to TRBJ1-5; D not certain. The V and J ends lost 4 bases and 3 bases respectively, with 19 bases between them. CDR1 and CDR2 (germline): MGHRA, YSYEKL. The CDR3 is made up of 17 amino acids. The CDR3 region is CASSPGVTRGPNQPQHF. In nucleotides, the CDR3 is TGCGCCAGCAGCCCCGGGGTCACACGAGGACCCAATCAGCCCCAGCATTTT.

V is TRBV27 and J is TRBJ1-1, with a weak D call TRBD1 (6 bases). Germline CDR1 is MNHEY and CDR2 is SMNVEV (reference sequence). With 5 bases removed from V and 11 bases from J, the gap between germline ends came to 21 bases. The CDR3 has 14 amino acids. CDR3 amino acids: CASSPIQGPGEAFF. For the CDR3, the DNA is TGTGCCAGCAGTCCGATACAGGGTCCGGGTGAGGCTTTCTTT.

The rearrangement links TRBV29-1 to TRBJ1-4; 8 bases are shared with TRBD1. The germline V gene has CDR1 SQVTM and CDR2 ANQGSEA. The trim removed 7 bases at V and 8 bases at J, leaving 3 bases unmatched. This CDR3 spans 11 amino acids. In nucleotides, the CDR3 is TGCAGCGCGGACAGGGACGAAAAACTGTTTTTT. It codes for CSADRDEKLFF. The variable domain in full, completed from reference TRBV29-1 and TRBJ1-4, reads SAVISQKPSRDICQRGTSLTIQCQVDSQVTMMFWYRQQPGQSLTLIATANQGSEATYESGFVIDKFPISRPNLTFSTLTVSNMSPEDSSIYLCSADRDEKLFFGSGTQLSVL.

J is TRBJ1-5 and V is TRBV2, with D uncertain. The ends were cut back, 1 base at V and 3 bases at J, with 10 bases in the middle. Germline V gene data show CDR1 as SNHLY and CDR2 as FYNNEI. The CDR3 covers 15 residues. In DNA, the CDR3 is TGTGCCAGCAGTGAAGGGAAGGAGCCCAATCAGCCCCAGCATTTT. Amino acid sequence: CASSEGKEPNQPQHF.

This clone was observed once. This rearrangement joins TRBV5-1 to TRBJ2-2, with 11 bases fitting TRBD2. CDR1 SGHRS and CDR2 YFSETQ come from the germline V gene. The trim removed 0 bases at V and 0 bases at J, leaving 13 bases unmatched. The CDR3 spans 21 residues. This chain's CDR3 is CASSLGALTSGGGTNTGELFF. CDR3 coding DNA: TGCGCCAGCAGCTTGGGGGCCTTAACTAGCGGGGGCGGTACGAACACCGGGGAGCTGTTTTTT.

The sample holds one count of this clone. The V call is TRBV11-3, the J call TRBJ2-5; TRBD1 is a possible D gene (5 bases). The CDR3 sequence is 12 residues long. Looked up from germline, CDR1 is SGHNT and CDR2 is YENEEA. Trimming cost V 2 bases and J 7 bases, with 8 bases left between them. The CDR3 reads CASSLTGGTQYF. The CDR3 DNA reads as TGTGCCAGCAGCTTAACAGGCGGGACCCAGTACTTC.

The V call is TRBV6-4, the J call TRBJ2-1; TRBD1 might be the D (6 bases). The CDR3 totals 15 residues. Trimming cost V 6 bases and J 4 bases, with 16 bases left between them. In germline, CDR1 is MRHNA, CDR2 SNTAGT. CDR3 nucleotides: TGTGCCAGCAGAGCAGGGGAGTTCGGTTACAATGAGCAGTTCTTC. Translation gives CASRAGEFGYNEQFF.

This clone was observed a handful of times. This chain connects TRBV19 to TRBJ2-1; D is perhaps TRBD2 (6 bases). Trimming removed 4 bases at V and 5 bases at J, with 21 bases between. This CDR3 has 17 residues. Germline CDR1 is LNHDA and CDR2 is SQIVND (reference sequence). CDR3 nucleotides: TGTGCCAGTAGTACTTATAGGGCGGGGCCGAAACACAATGAGCAGTTCTTC. Translating gives CASSTYRAGPKHNEQFF. The full variable domain, in which reference TRBV19 and TRBJ2-1 provide the parts outside the CDR3, is DGGITQSPKYLFRKEGQNVTLSCEQNLNHDAMYWYRQDPGQGLRLIYYSQIVNDFQKGDIAEGYSVSREKKESFPLTVTSAQKNPTAFYLCASSTYRAGPKHNEQFFGPGTRLTVL.

The rearrangement uses TRBV30 and TRBJ1-6, with D unresolved. CDR3 length: 13 residues. Trimming stripped 4 bases from V and 7 bases from J, with 11 bases between. Germline CDR1 is GTSNPN and CDR2 is SVGIG (reference sequence). The CDR3 sequence is CAWTYAGNSPLHF. In nucleotides, the CDR3 is TGTGCCTGGACTTATGCCGGGAATTCACCCCTCCACTTT. The variable domain in full, with the rest retrieved from reference TRBV30 and TRBJ1-6, is SQTIHQWPATLVQPVGSPLSLECTVEGTSNPNLYWYRQAAGRGLQLLFYSVGIGQISSEVPQNLSASRPQDRQFILSSKKLLLSDSGFYLCAWTYAGNSPLHFGNGTRLTVT.

The chain joins TRBV6-6 to TRBJ1-5; D unclear. The CDR3 totals 13 residues. V was trimmed by 6 bases and J by 0 bases, leaving 6 bases between them. The germline V gene has CDR1 MNHNY and CDR2 SVGAGI (reference sequence). The CDR3 loop reads CASSPRSNQPQHF. As DNA, the CDR3 is TGTGCCAGCAGCCCTCGTAGCAATCAGCCCCAGCATTTT.

The V and J genes are TRBV28 and TRBJ2-7, with D uncertain. Trimming pared 4 bases from V and 5 bases from J, leaving 6 bases between. The germline CDR1 and CDR2 sequences are MDHEN and SYDVKM. The CDR3 runs 11 residues. The CDR3 protein is CASSSRDEQYF. DNA of the CDR3: TGTGCCAGCAGTTCTCGTGACGAGCAGTACTTC.